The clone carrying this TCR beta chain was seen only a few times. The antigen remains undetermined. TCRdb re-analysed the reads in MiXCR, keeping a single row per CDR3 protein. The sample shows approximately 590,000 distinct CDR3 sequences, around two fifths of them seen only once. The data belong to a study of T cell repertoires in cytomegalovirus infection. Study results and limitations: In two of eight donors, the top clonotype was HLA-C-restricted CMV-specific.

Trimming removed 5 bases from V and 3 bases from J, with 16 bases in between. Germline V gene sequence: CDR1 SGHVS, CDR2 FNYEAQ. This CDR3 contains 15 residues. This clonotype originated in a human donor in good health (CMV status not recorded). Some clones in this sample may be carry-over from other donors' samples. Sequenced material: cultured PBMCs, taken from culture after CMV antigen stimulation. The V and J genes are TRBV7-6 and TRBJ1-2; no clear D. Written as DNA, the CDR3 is TGTGCCAGCAGCCCGGGAGCCAGCGGAGACTATGGCTACACCTTC. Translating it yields CASSPGASGDYGYTF.